This section outlines one T cell receptor beta chain sequence together with its context. Its antigen is currently unknown. The sample belongs to a study of radiation and T cells in renal cell carcinoma. For the study at large: Nephrectomy followed 15 Gy stereotactic body radiation by 4 weeks. Study observations and caveats: No pretreatment tumor biopsies were available for baseline clonotypes. Top tumor clonotypes rose in blood 2 weeks post-radiation, then contracted.

The time point denotes: baseline pretreatment blood. The treatment is: 15 Gy SBRT to primary tumor, nephrectomy 4 weeks later. Method: immunoSEQ multiplex PCR; TCRdb's copy keeps in-frame clones and lacks some. Of 120,000 to 150,000 clones in the sample, over 80% were seen once. The germline gives CDR1 SGHAT, CDR2 FQNNGV. V lost 1 base, J lost 13 bases, and 5 bases stayed unmatched. The CDR3 sequence is 14 residues long. The rearrangement links TRBV11-2 to TRBJ2-1, with 12 nucleotides matching TRBD2. The sample was blood, taken from a patient whose treatment included radiotherapy and nephrectomy. This clonotype was obtained from a woman in her forties or fifties with renal cell carcinoma. CDR3 bases: TGTGCCAGCAGCTTAGTAACTAGCGGGGGGTATCAGTTCTTC. This sequence encodes CASSLVTSGGYQFF.